Listed below are T cell receptor beta chains from one sample, sequenced in a study of regulatory T cells in long-lasting Graves disease. TCRdb reprocessed the multiplex PCR reads via MiXCR and lists one record per CDR3 protein. Among 200,000 to 250,000 distinct CDR3 sequences listed, around 20% were seen once. Sequencing used peripheral blood mononuclear cells (PBMCs), obtained at new diagnosis, from a patient treated with antithyroid drugs. The receptors come from a female donor with Graves disease. Both conserved end residues are part of each CDR3. D genes are given only for firm matches. Expanded clones are given a class, and other clones once, few, many or no size at all.

clone size: many; J gene: TRBJ2-5; V gene: TRBV6-1; D gene: TRBD1; CDR3 protein: CASIYGTAPYQETQYF; CDR3 DNA: TGTGCCAGCATCTATGGGACAGCGCCTTACCAAGAGACCCAGTACTTC
clone size: many; J gene: TRBJ2-7; V gene: TRBV6-2/TRBV6-3; D gene: NA; CDR3 protein: CASSWGVYEQYF; CDR3 DNA: TGTGCCAGCAGTTGGGGGGTCTACGAGCAGTACTTC
clone size: NA; J gene: TRBJ1-2; V gene: TRBV19; D gene: NA; CDR3 protein: CASAVGGIGYGYTF; CDR3 DNA: TGTGCCAGTGCGGTAGGGGGGATCGGCTATGGCTACACCTTC
clone size: many; J gene: TRBJ2-7; V gene: TRBV7-3; D gene: NA; CDR3 protein: CASSYGGDDEQYF; CDR3 DNA: TGTGCCAGCAGCTACGGTGGGGACGACGAGCAGTACTTC
clone size: many; J gene: TRBJ2-2; V gene: TRBV3-1; D gene: NA; CDR3 protein: CASSPASTGELFF; CDR3 DNA: TGTGCCAGCAGCCCGGCGAGCACCGGGGAGCTGTTTTTT
clone size: many; J gene: TRBJ2-3; V gene: TRBV24-1; D gene: NA; CDR3 protein: CATSFHGKDTQYF; CDR3 DNA: TGTGCCACCAGTTTCCACGGCAAAGATACGCAGTATTTT
clone size: many; J gene: TRBJ2-3; V gene: TRBV4-1; D gene: TRBD2; CDR3 protein: CASSLREGTDTQYF; CDR3 DNA: TGCGCCAGCAGCCTGCGGGAGGGAACAGATACGCAGTATTTT
clone size: many; J gene: TRBJ1-3; V gene: TRBV15; D gene: NA; CDR3 protein: CATSSPGLTGNTIYF; CDR3 DNA: TGTGCCACCAGCAGTCCGGGCCTTACCGGAAACACCATATATTTT
clone size: many; J gene: TRBJ2-3; V gene: TRBV11-2; D gene: NA; CDR3 protein: CASSLARFTQYF; CDR3 DNA: TGTGCCAGCAGCTTAGCTAGGTTTACGCAGTATTTT
clone size: many; J gene: TRBJ1-5; V gene: TRBV18; D gene: NA; CDR3 protein: CASSPRPGSAAPQHF; CDR3 DNA: TGTGCCAGCTCACCAAGGCCAGGTTCGGCTGCGCCCCAGCATTTT
clone size: NA; J gene: TRBJ2-1; V gene: TRBV4-3; D gene: NA; CDR3 protein: CASSQVSGGAHNEQFF; CDR3 DNA: TGCGCCAGCAGCCAAGTTAGTGGAGGGGCCCACAATGAGCAGTTCTTC
clone size: many; J gene: TRBJ2-4; V gene: TRBV6-2/TRBV6-3; D gene: TRBD1; CDR3 protein: CASSPPGQGNIQYF; CDR3 DNA: TGTGCCAGCAGTCCCCCCGGACAGGGAAACATTCAGTACTTC
clone size: NA; J gene: TRBJ2-2; V gene: TRBV20-1; D gene: TRBD1; CDR3 protein: CSASPSRTGVGAGELFF; CDR3 DNA: TGCAGTGCTAGCCCTTCGAGGACAGGGGTGGGGGCCGGGGAGCTGTTTTTT
clone size: NA; J gene: TRBJ2-1; V gene: TRBV15; D gene: TRBD2; CDR3 protein: CATSSGLAGQSSYNEQFF; CDR3 DNA: TGTGCCACCAGCAGCGGACTAGCGGGACAGAGCTCCTACAATGAGCAGTTCTTC
clone size: many; J gene: TRBJ2-3; V gene: TRBV11-2; D gene: TRBD2; CDR3 protein: CASSTTSGSLTDTQYF; CDR3 DNA: TGTGCCAGCAGTACGACTAGCGGGAGTTTGACAGATACGCAGTATTTT
clone size: NA; J gene: TRBJ1-5; V gene: TRBV6-1; D gene: TRBD1; CDR3 protein: CASTRTGGSNQPQHF; CDR3 DNA: TGTGCCAGCACCCGGACAGGGGGCAGCAATCAGCCCCAGCATTTT
clone size: NA; J gene: TRBJ2-7; V gene: TRBV9; D gene: TRBD2; CDR3 protein: CASNPSGGTYEQYF; CDR3 DNA: TGTGCCAGCAACCCAAGCGGGGGGACCTACGAGCAGTACTTC
clone size: NA; J gene: TRBJ1-1; V gene: TRBV20-1; D gene: NA; CDR3 protein: CSAPGHANTEAFF; CDR3 DNA: TGCAGTGCCCCGGGACATGCGAACACTGAAGCTTTCTTT
clone size: NA; J gene: TRBJ1-2; V gene: TRBV7-9; D gene: NA; CDR3 protein: CASSLPGNGYTF; CDR3 DNA: TGTGCCAGCAGCTTGCCAGGGAATGGCTACACCTTC
clone size: NA; J gene: TRBJ1-1; V gene: TRBV4-2; D gene: TRBD1; CDR3 protein: CASSQEMGDRVGEAFF; CDR3 DNA: TGTGCCAGCAGCCAAGAAATGGGGGACAGGGTAGGTGAAGCTTTCTTT
clone size: NA; J gene: TRBJ2-3; V gene: TRBV12-3/TRBV12-4; D gene: NA; CDR3 protein: CASSLVAGFPDTQYF; CDR3 DNA: TGTGCCAGCAGTTTGGTGGCGGGGTTCCCAGATACGCAGTATTTT
clone size: NA; J gene: TRBJ1-2; V gene: TRBV6-1; D gene: NA; CDR3 protein: CASSGLNYGYTF; CDR3 DNA: TGTGCCAGCAGCGGGCTCAACTATGGCTACACCTTC
clone size: many; J gene: TRBJ2-1; V gene: TRBV30; D gene: TRBD1; CDR3 protein: CAWSSTGVNEQFF; CDR3 DNA: TGTGCCTGGAGCTCAACAGGGGTCAATGAGCAGTTCTTC
clone size: many; J gene: TRBJ2-2; V gene: TRBV14; D gene: NA; CDR3 protein: CASRRDGSGELFF; CDR3 DNA: TGTGCCAGCAGGAGGGACGGTTCCGGGGAGCTGTTTTTT
clone size: many; J gene: TRBJ2-7; V gene: TRBV2; D gene: NA; CDR3 protein: CASSDSGTINREQYF; CDR3 DNA: TGTGCCAGCAGTGACTCCGGGACCATAAACCGGGAGCAGTACTTC
clone size: many; J gene: TRBJ2-7; V gene: TRBV6-1; D gene: NA; CDR3 protein: CASSPPRSSYEQYF; CDR3 DNA: TGTGCCAGCAGTCCCCCCCGGAGCTCCTACGAGCAGTACTTC
clone size: many; J gene: TRBJ2-1; V gene: TRBV29-1; D gene: TRBD2; CDR3 protein: CSVDGLAGEGLNEQFF; CDR3 DNA: TGCAGCGTTGACGGACTAGCGGGAGAGGGGCTCAATGAGCAGTTCTTC
clone size: many; J gene: TRBJ1-2; V gene: TRBV15; D gene: TRBD1; CDR3 protein: CATSRGQGANYGYTF; CDR3 DNA: TGTGCCACCAGCAGAGGACAGGGAGCTAACTATGGCTACACCTTC
clone size: many; J gene: TRBJ2-3; V gene: TRBV12-3/TRBV12-4; D gene: NA; CDR3 protein: CASSYGPKGDTQYF; CDR3 DNA: TGTGCCAGCAGCTACGGACCAAAGGGAGATACGCAGTATTTT
clone size: many; J gene: TRBJ2-5; V gene: TRBV7-2; D gene: TRBD2; CDR3 protein: CASSLELAVQETQYF; CDR3 DNA: TGTGCCAGCAGCTTAGAACTAGCGGTACAAGAGACCCAGTACTTC
clone size: many; J gene: TRBJ2-7; V gene: TRBV28; D gene: TRBD2; CDR3 protein: CASRLSGGNTYEQYF; CDR3 DNA: TGTGCCAGCAGACTTAGCGGGGGGAACACTTACGAGCAGTACTTC
clone size: NA; J gene: TRBJ2-4; V gene: TRBV7-2; D gene: NA; CDR3 protein: CASSPSWGTDTQYF; CDR3 DNA: TGTGCCAGCAGCCCTTCCTGGGGCACAGATACGCAGTACTTC
clone size: few; J gene: TRBJ2-7; V gene: TRBV4-1; D gene: TRBD2; CDR3 protein: CASSLGLAGIYEQYF; CDR3 DNA: TGCGCCAGCAGCCTTGGACTAGCGGGGATCTACGAGCAGTACTTC
clone size: many; J gene: TRBJ1-2; V gene: TRBV30; D gene: TRBD1; CDR3 protein: CAWSLGTGDGYTF; CDR3 DNA: TGTGCCTGGAGTCTAGGGACAGGGGACGGCTACACCTTC
clone size: NA; J gene: TRBJ2-7; V gene: TRBV14; D gene: NA; CDR3 protein: CASSQGGRRHEQYF; CDR3 DNA: TGTGCCAGCAGCCAAGGGGGCAGGAGACACGAGCAGTACTTC
clone size: many; J gene: TRBJ1-2; V gene: TRBV3-1; D gene: NA; CDR3 protein: CASSQATGAHQYGYTF; CDR3 DNA: TGTGCCAGCAGCCAAGCAACGGGGGCTCACCAGTATGGCTACACCTTC
clone size: many; J gene: TRBJ1-1; V gene: TRBV6-5; D gene: NA; CDR3 protein: CASTYRRTEAFF; CDR3 DNA: TGTGCCAGCACTTACAGGAGGACTGAAGCTTTCTTT
clone size: many; J gene: TRBJ2-7; V gene: TRBV11-1; D gene: NA; CDR3 protein: CASSLAGGSYEQYF; CDR3 DNA: TGTGCCAGCAGCTTAGCGGGCGGATCCTACGAGCAGTACTTC
clone size: many; J gene: TRBJ2-1; V gene: TRBV28; D gene: NA; CDR3 protein: CASSLPTDNEQFF; CDR3 DNA: TGTGCCAGCAGTTTACCCACCGACAATGAGCAGTTCTTC
clone size: NA; J gene: TRBJ2-1; V gene: TRBV9; D gene: TRBD2; CDR3 protein: CASSPSPGLAGESSYNEQFF; CDR3 DNA: TGTGCCAGCAGCCCTAGTCCGGGACTAGCGGGAGAGAGCTCCTACAATGAGCAGTTCTTC
clone size: many; J gene: TRBJ2-7; V gene: TRBV11-2; D gene: NA; CDR3 protein: CASSPRAGAPYEQYF; CDR3 DNA: TGTGCCAGCAGCCCCCGCGCGGGGGCCCCCTACGAGCAGTACTTC
clone size: many; J gene: TRBJ1-4; V gene: TRBV4-3; D gene: NA; CDR3 protein: CASSPGQRTEKLFF; CDR3 DNA: TGCGCCAGCAGCCCGGGACAAAGGACGGAAAAACTGTTTTTT
clone size: many; J gene: TRBJ2-1; V gene: TRBV24-1; D gene: TRBD2; CDR3 protein: CATSDLGLAGGKVNEQFF; CDR3 DNA: TGTGCCACCAGTGATTTGGGACTAGCGGGAGGGAAGGTGAATGAGCAGTTCTTC
clone size: many; J gene: TRBJ2-3; V gene: TRBV7-6; D gene: NA; CDR3 protein: CASSPAGPTDTQYF; CDR3 DNA: TGTGCCAGCAGTCCGGCGGGCCCCACAGATACGCAGTATTTT
clone size: many; J gene: TRBJ2-2; V gene: TRBV24-1; D gene: NA; CDR3 protein: CATSSSTGELFF; CDR3 DNA: TGTGCCACCAGTAGCTCGACCGGGGAGCTGTTTTTT
clone size: many; J gene: TRBJ1-4; V gene: TRBV5-1; D gene: NA; CDR3 protein: CASSLGGVEKLFF; CDR3 DNA: TGCGCCAGCAGCTTGGGTGGCGTTGAAAAACTGTTTTTT
clone size: few; J gene: TRBJ2-1; V gene: TRBV5-4; D gene: TRBD2; CDR3 protein: CASTIGGASGNNEQFF; CDR3 DNA: TGTGCCAGCACCATAGGTGGGGCTAGCGGGAACAATGAGCAGTTCTTC
clone size: NA; J gene: TRBJ2-7; V gene: TRBV6-9; D gene: TRBD1; CDR3 protein: CASSSGTGAEQYF; CDR3 DNA: TGTGCCAGCAGTTCCGGGACAGGAGCCGAGCAGTACTTC
clone size: many; J gene: TRBJ2-3; V gene: TRBV7-9; D gene: TRBD2; CDR3 protein: CASSVSRGGATDTQYF; CDR3 DNA: TGTGCCAGCAGCGTGAGTCGCGGGGGGGCCACAGATACGCAGTATTTT
clone size: NA; J gene: TRBJ2-1; V gene: TRBV7-2; D gene: TRBD2; CDR3 protein: CASSSVLAGGNEQFF; CDR3 DNA: TGTGCCAGCAGCAGCGTACTAGCGGGAGGAAATGAGCAGTTCTTC
clone size: many; J gene: TRBJ1-2; V gene: TRBV20-1; D gene: NA; CDR3 protein: CSAADTFYGYTF; CDR3 DNA: TGCAGTGCGGCGGACACCTTCTATGGCTACACCTTC
clone size: many; J gene: TRBJ2-1; V gene: TRBV5-5; D gene: TRBD1; CDR3 protein: CASSWGTGYNEQFF; CDR3 DNA: TGTGCCAGCAGCTGGGGGACAGGCTACAATGAGCAGTTCTTC
clone size: many; J gene: TRBJ2-7; V gene: TRBV27; D gene: NA; CDR3 protein: CASSLNRPVFTYEQYF; CDR3 DNA: TGTGCCAGCAGTTTAAACAGGCCGGTCTTTACCTACGAGCAGTACTTC
clone size: many; J gene: TRBJ1-2; V gene: TRBV27; D gene: TRBD1; CDR3 protein: CASSLSYRDRGLYGYTF; CDR3 DNA: TGTGCCAGCAGTTTATCGTACCGGGACAGGGGGCTCTATGGCTACACCTTC